This T cell receptor beta chain comes out of a study of OX40 agonist ivuxolimab in advanced cancers. Background on the study: An agonistic human IgG2 monoclonal antibody against OX40 (CD134) was given. Study-level results: Low clonal expansion, among the lowest seen, marked partial responders at 0.1-3.0 mg/kg. At 0.1 to 3.0 mg/kg, clonal expansion of CD4+ and CD8+ blood T cells had occurred by week 6.

The CDR3 covers 14 residues. V lost 3 bases, J lost 6 bases, and 5 bases stayed unmatched. From germline, CDR1 is SGHRS and CDR2 YFSETQ. Sequencing was performed with immunoSEQ multiplex PCR; in TCRdb, only in-frame clones are kept and a portion is missing. The data hold some 80,000 clones, with around 85% observed a single time. On this clone: Its antigen is still unknown.

This chain uses TRBV5-1 with TRBJ2-3, with 9 bases that match TRBD2. The sequencing used CD4+ or CD8+ T cells sorted from blood, collected in a trial of the OX40 agonist ivuxolimab. The sequence derives from an adult with an advanced solid tumor such as melanoma, head and neck, liver or kidney cancer. The CDR3 DNA reads TGCGCCAGCAGCTCGGGACTAGCTGGGGATACGCAGTATTTT. Its protein is CASSSGLAGDTQYF.